These 20 T cell receptor beta chains were all obtained from the same sample, sequenced in a study of CD8+ T cells in alopecia areata. Treatment defined: oral pan-JAK inhibitor, 5-10 mg twice daily. RNA extraction and reverse transcription yielded cDNA as sequencing template. Assay used: immunoSEQ multiplex PCR; TCRdb lists only in-frame clones, some missing. The repertoire consists of about 200,000 clones, with around 64% occurring once and the leading ten covering about 1.3%. Sequences were derived from CD4+ T cells sorted from blood, sampled between weeks 47 and 50, from a patient treated with tofacitinib. The receptors originated from a human donor with alopecia areata.

This clone came up a few times. The J gene is TRBJ2-3, the V gene TRBV29-1; D is uncertain. V was cut by 0 bases and J by 6 bases, with 7 bases left in between. Germline CDR1 reads SQVTM; CDR2 reads ANQGSEA. This CDR3 region has 12 residues. This CDR3 reads CSVEDRVDTQYF. The CDR3 DNA reads TGCAGCGTTGAAGATCGGGTGGATACGCAGTATTTT.

This clone was picked up one time. The J gene is TRBJ2-5, the V gene TRBV7-9; 11 bases map to TRBD1. J gave up 2 bases and V 5 bases, and 7 bases lay outside the gene matches. The CDR3 runs 16 residues. Germline CDR1 is SEHNR and CDR2 is FQNEAQ (reference sequence). The DNA of the CDR3 is TGTGCCAGCAGCCCTCAACGGGACAGGGGGCAAGAGACCCAGTACTTC. Translated: CASSPQRDRGQETQYF.

This chain connects TRBV9 to TRBJ2-3; 12 bases match TRBD2. The CDR3 is made up of 18 amino acids. With V trimmed by 3 bases and J by 2 bases, 10 bases remained unmatched. Germline loops: CDR1 SGDLS, CDR2 YYNGEE. This CDR3 reads CASSGFTTSGGPTDTQYF. CDR3 in DNA: TGTGCCAGCAGCGGATTCACCACTAGCGGGGGGCCCACAGATACGCAGTATTTT. The full variable domain, rest sourced from reference TRBV9 and TRBJ2-3, is DSGVTQTPKHLITATGQRVTLRCSPRSGDLSVYWYQQSLDQGLQFLIQYYNGEERAKGNILERFSAQQFPDLHSELNLSSLELGDSALYFCASSGFTTSGGPTDTQYFGPGTRLTVL.

The genes are TRBV30 and TRBJ2-3; 7 nucleotides line up with TRBD1. The V gene end was trimmed by 8 bases and the J gene end by 0 bases; junction bases not matched to a gene: 8. The length of the CDR3 is 14 residues. The germline CDR1 and CDR2 sequences are GTSNPN and SVGIG (reference sequence). CDR3 loop: CARTGDGSTDTQYF. CDR3 coding DNA: TGTGCCCGCACAGGGGACGGAAGCACAGATACGCAGTATTTT.

This chain connects TRBV5-1 to TRBJ2-1, with 12 nucleotides matching TRBD2. This CDR3 has 16 residues. V lost 4 bases to trimming and J lost 4 bases; unmatched junction nucleotides: 6. Germline assignment: CDR1 SGHRS and CDR2 YFSETQ. The CDR3 coding sequence is TGCGCCAGCAGCCCTAGGACTAGCGGGGTGTACAATGAGCAGTTCTTC. It is translated as CASSPRTSGVYNEQFF.

The V gene is TRBV7-2, the J gene TRBJ1-1; D unclear. Between the trimmed V and J ends, which lost 4 bases and 5 bases, there was a span of 17 bases. CDR3 length equals 15 residues. Looked up from germline, CDR1 is SGHTA and CDR2 is FQGNSA. CDR3 region: CASSSMRLIGTEAFF. CDR3 bases: TGTGCCAGCAGCTCGATGCGATTAATCGGGACTGAAGCTTTCTTT. The complete variable domain, with remaining parts taken from reference TRBV7-2 and TRBJ1-1, reads GAGVSQSPSNKVTEKGKDVELRCDPISGHTALYWYRQSLGQGLEFLIYFQGNSAPDKSGLPSDRFSAERTGGSVSTLTIQRTQQEDSAVYLCASSSMRLIGTEAFFGQGTRLTVV.

The V and J genes are TRBV6-1 and TRBJ1-2; the D gene is possibly TRBD1 (6 bases). CDR1 and CDR2 from the germline V gene are MNHNS and SASEGT. Trimming left V 0 bases short and J 3 bases short, with 8 bases between. The CDR3 loop spans 14 amino acids. The CDR3, as DNA: TGTGCCAGCAGTGAAGCCCAGGGGCACTATGGCTACACCTTC. Translating it yields CASSEAQGHYGYTF.

This chain links TRBV30 with TRBJ2-2; 8 nucleotides match TRBD2. J lost 1 base, V lost 5 bases, and 9 bases had no gene match. The CDR3 has 16 residues. Germline loops: CDR1 GTSNPN, CDR2 SVGIG (reference sequence). The CDR3 region has the DNA TGTGCCTGGTTGTCGGCGGGGGGCCGGAACACCGGGGAGCTGTTTTTT. It encodes CAWLSAGGRNTGELFF.

The rearrangement links TRBV5-6 to TRBJ2-7; TRBD1 agrees at 8 bases. The length of the CDR3 is 13 residues. Germline V gene sequence: CDR1 SGHDT, CDR2 YYEEEE. Unmatched junction bases numbered 6, after V lost 5 bases and J lost 5 bases. CDR3 sequence: CASSPTGVNEQYF. The CDR3 DNA is TGTGCCAGCAGTCCGACAGGGGTAAACGAGCAGTACTTC.

The rearrangement joins TRBV9 to TRBJ2-5, with D maybe TRBD2 (5 bases). Germline CDR1 is SGDLS and CDR2 is YYNGEE. Trimming took 2 bases from V and 1 from J, leaving 12 bases between them. This CDR3 spans 15 amino acids. The CDR3 spells CASSVRLGVQETQYF. CDR3 bases: TGTGCCAGCAGCGTCCGGCTCGGGGTCCAAGAGACCCAGTACTTC.

CDR3 in amino acids: CATSLPRPAAEQYF. In DNA form, the CDR3 reads TGTGCCACCAGCCTCCCCCGGCCAGCGGCCGAGCAGTACTTC. The chain recombines TRBV15 with TRBJ2-7; possibly TRBD2 for D (5 bases). From germline, CDR1 is LNHNV and CDR2 YYDKDF (reference sequence). Trimming cost V 5 bases and J 6 bases, with 17 bases left between them. CDR3 length: 14 amino acids.

The rearrangement uses TRBV29-1 and TRBJ1-2; D might be TRBD1 (6 bases). V lost 5 bases and J 1 base, leaving 8 bases between the germline ends. From germline, CDR1 is SQVTM and CDR2 ANQGSEA. The CDR3 is 12 residues long. The CDR3 reads CSVQGINYGYTF. In DNA form, the CDR3 reads TGCAGCGTTCAGGGGATTAACTATGGCTACACCTTC.

This clone was counted a few times. The chain uses TRBV11-2 and TRBJ2-3; 9 positions match TRBD1. Germline V gene sequence: CDR1 SGHAT, CDR2 FQNNGV. With 5 bases clipped from V and 1 base from J, the junction kept 4 bases outside the gene matches. The length of the CDR3 is 15 residues. The CDR3, as DNA: TGTGCCAGCAGCCAAAACAGGGGGCGCACAGATACGCAGTATTTT. Translating it yields CASSQNRGRTDTQYF.

The chain recombines TRBV13 with TRBJ2-2, with D uncertain. The CDR3 is 13 amino acids. The germline V gene encodes CDR1 PRHDT and CDR2 FYEKMQ (reference sequence). V lost 0 bases and J lost 5, with 4 bases in between. For the CDR3, the DNA is TGTGCCAGCAGCTTAGGCCGTACCGGGGAGCTGTTTTTT. Its protein product is CASSLGRTGELFF.

The V call is TRBV29-1, the J call TRBJ2-1; D unresolved. The CDR3 extends over 11 amino acids. Germline V gene lookup returns CDR1 SQVTM and CDR2 ANQGSEA. V lost 4 bases and J 2 bases, leaving 3 bases between the germline ends. This CDR3 is CSVVTYNEQFF. The DNA of the CDR3 is TGCAGCGTTGTAACCTACAATGAGCAGTTCTTC.

The CDR3 DNA follows: TGTGCCAGCAGCGGTAGGGGATCTGGGGCCAACGTCCTGACTTTC. Translated: CASSGRGSGANVLTF. The J gene is TRBJ2-6, the V gene TRBV7-9, with D possibly TRBD1 on 5 matching bases. Between the trimmed V and J ends, which lost 5 bases and 1 base, there was a span of 9 bases. The CDR3 is made up of 15 amino acids. The germline V gene has CDR1 SEHNR and CDR2 FQNEAQ (reference sequence).

The V gene is TRBV9, the J gene TRBJ2-7; D may be TRBD2 (7 bases). The CDR3 has 15 residues. V was shortened by 0 bases and J by 3 bases, with 13 bases between the two germline ends. The germline V gene encodes CDR1 SGDLS and CDR2 YYNGEE. The CDR3, as DNA: TGTGCCAGCAGCGTAGGTATGGGGGGGCGCTACGAGCAGTACTTC. Translation: CASSVGMGGRYEQYF.

V is TRBV29-1 and J is TRBJ2-3, with a tentative D call TRBD2 (6 bases). This CDR3 contains 15 residues. V was shortened by 7 bases and J by 0 bases, with 17 bases between the two germline ends. From germline, CDR1 is SQVTM and CDR2 ANQGSEA. For the CDR3, the DNA is TGCAGCGCTGGCCTTAGCGGCGCTAGCACAGATACGCAGTATTTT. Residues: CSAGLSGASTDTQYF.

The rearrangement uses TRBV5-1 and TRBJ1-1, with D perhaps matching TRBD1 (6 bases). Germline CDR1 reads SGHRS; CDR2 reads YFSETQ. Trimming removed 4 bases from V and 1 base from J, with 11 bases in between. The CDR3 spans 14 residues. The CDR3 protein is CASSATGQNTEAFF. CDR3 in DNA: TGCGCCAGCAGCGCAACGGGACAGAACACTGAAGCTTTCTTT.

V and J are TRBV29-1 and TRBJ1-1; no clear D. The V end was cut by 6 bases, the J end by 4 bases, with 12 bases between. Germline CDR1 is SQVTM and CDR2 is ANQGSEA. The CDR3 is made up of 12 amino acids. CDR3 protein: CSVCGTATEAFF. The CDR3 region has the DNA TGCAGCGTCTGTGGTACAGCCACTGAAGCTTTCTTT.